This record looks at one T cell receptor (beta chain) sequence and its context. Its antigen is unknown. cDNA libraries of TCR beta carried unique molecular identifiers. With about 0.9 to 11 million T cells as the source, a few hundred thousand cDNA molecules resulted. TCRdb re-called the PCR reads through MiXCR, storing one row per CDR3 protein. The sample shows hundreds of thousands of distinct CDR3 sequences, 25% to 30% of them seen only once. The J segment lost 4 bases and the V segment lost 4 bases, leaving 5 bases of the junction unmatched. The CDR3 runs to 14 residues. The germline V gene encodes CDR1 MNHEY and CDR2 SMNVEV (reference sequence). These data are taken from a study of post-analysis software for immune sequencing data. Whole-study context: Disease courses included relapsing-remitting, secondary progressive and progressive-relapsing multiple sclerosis.

Findings and caveats of the study: Strong co-clustering by F measure was evident for samples that had been prepared in the same batch. Four or five TRBV segments were more frequent in patients than controls; TRBV5-6, TRBV5-1 and TRBV20-1 belonged to this group. People with multiple sclerosis had a significantly lower normalized Chao1 diversity than controls did.

The sequenced material came from blood. The chain employs TRBV27 and TRBJ2-3; 7 bases agree with TRBD2. This sequence was found in a girl aged 10 to 17 with multiple sclerosis. The CDR3 region has the DNA TGTGCCAGCAGTTCACGACTAGCCGCAGATACGCAGTATTTT. Amino acid sequence: CASSSRLAADTQYF.